A selection of T cell receptor beta chains follows, all from one sample in a study of T cell responses to AZD1222 COVID-19 vaccine. Clones were sequenced by immunoSEQ multiplex PCR, and TCRdb holds only the in-frame ones, with some missing. Of roughly 100,000 clones in the sample, approximately 90% were seen once. The sample was peripheral blood, taken on day 0 of AZD1222 vaccination. Receptor source: an adult in good health. Each CDR3 is given with its conserved first and last residue. A D gene is named only where the DNA matches it firmly. The size of a clone is reported for some rows only, either as once, few or many, or as a class for expanded clones.

J: TRBJ1-5; size: -; length: 15; D: -; V: TRBV6-1; DNA: TGTGCCAGCAGTGAAGCGCTTGCGCTAGAACAGCCCCAGCATTTT; CDR3: CASSEALALEQPQHF
J: TRBJ1-1; size: -; length: 13; D: -; V: TRBV2; DNA: TGTGCCAGCAGTGTAGGGGTGGACACTGAAGCTTTCTTT; CDR3: CASSVGVDTEAFF
J: TRBJ2-5; size: -; length: 13; D: TRBD1; V: TRBV19; DNA: TGTGCCAGTAGAGGGACAGCCCAAGAGACCCAGTACTTC; CDR3: CASRGTAQETQYF
J: TRBJ1-2; size: -; length: 13; D: -; V: TRBV9; DNA: TGTGCCAGCAGCGTAGGGGAAAACTATGGCTACACCTTC; CDR3: CASSVGENYGYTF
J: TRBJ1-2; size: -; length: 13; D: -; V: TRBV6-5; DNA: TGTGCCAGCAGCCTTGACACTAACTATGGCTACACCTTC; CDR3: CASSLDTNYGYTF
J: TRBJ1-1; size: -; length: 13; D: -; V: TRBV10-1; DNA: TGCGCCAGCAGTCCACACGCGAACACTGAAGCTTTCTTT; CDR3: CASSPHANTEAFF
J: TRBJ1-4; size: -; length: 15; D: -; V: TRBV4-1; DNA: TGCGCCAGCAGCCAACCGGGACGGGCCCCTGAAAAACTGTTTTTT; CDR3: CASSQPGRAPEKLFF
J: TRBJ1-2; size: -; length: 14; D: -; V: TRBV5-1; DNA: TGCGCCAGCAGCCCCTTGGGGGAGGGCTATGGCTACACCTTC; CDR3: CASSPLGEGYGYTF
J: TRBJ1-4; size: once; length: 16; D: -; V: TRBV6-5; DNA: TGTGCCAGCAGTTCCTCGTTAGACGGAGCTATCGAAAAACTGTTTTTT; CDR3: CASSSSLDGAIEKLFF
J: TRBJ2-1; size: -; length: 15; D: -; V: TRBV19; DNA: TGTGCCAGTAGTATCTCCGTAGGGGGAAACAATGAGCAGTTCTTC; CDR3: CASSISVGGNNEQFF
J: TRBJ2-5; size: -; length: 14; D: -; V: TRBV7-2; DNA: TGTGCCAGCAGCGTATCCAGGATCGCGGAGACCCAGTACTTC; CDR3: CASSVSRIAETQYF
J: TRBJ1-2; size: -; length: 14; D: TRBD1; V: TRBV24-1; DNA: TGTGCCACCAGTGACCTGGACAGGGGCTATGGCTACACCTTC; CDR3: CATSDLDRGYGYTF
J: TRBJ2-2; size: -; length: 13; D: -; V: TRBV5-6; DNA: TGTGCCAGCAGCATAGAGGGCGCCGGGGAGCTGTTTTTT; CDR3: CASSIEGAGELFF
J: TRBJ2-2; size: once; length: 14; D: -; V: TRBV5-1; DNA: TGCGCCAGCAGCTCGAACCCCGGAGGCGGGGAGCTGTTTTTT; CDR3: CASSSNPGGGELFF
J: TRBJ1-3; size: -; length: 12; D: -; V: TRBV6-4; DNA: TGTGCCAGCAGTACCGGGGCCTTGTCCATATATTTT; CDR3: CASSTGALSIYF
J: TRBJ2-5; size: -; length: 12; D: -; V: TRBV20-1; DNA: TGCAGTGCAAGTAGGGCCCAAGAGACCCAGTACTTC; CDR3: CSASRAQETQYF
J: TRBJ1-3; size: -; length: 19; D: TRBD1; V: TRBV5-6; DNA: TGTGCCAGCAGCTCCGGGACAGGGAAGTTTCCGAGCTCTGGAAACACCATATATTTT; CDR3: CASSSGTGKFPSSGNTIYF
J: TRBJ1-6; size: -; length: 12; D: -; V: TRBV19; DNA: TGTGCCAGTAGTGCCTCCCGTTCGGCCCTCCACTTT; CDR3: CASSASRSALHF
J: TRBJ1-5; size: -; length: 15; D: TRBD1; V: TRBV5-1; DNA: TGCGCCAGCAGCTGGACAGGGGATAGCAATCAGCCCCAGCATTTT; CDR3: CASSWTGDSNQPQHF
J: TRBJ1-2; size: -; length: 13; D: TRBD1; V: TRBV19; DNA: TGTGCCAGTAGCCAAAGGACAGGACGGGGCTACACCTTC; CDR3: CASSQRTGRGYTF
J: TRBJ1-4; size: -; length: 17; D: -; V: TRBV27; DNA: TGTGCCAGCAGTTTCTTTAGTTCGGGGGTTAACAAGGAAAAACTGTTTTTT; CDR3: CASSFFSSGVNKEKLFF
J: TRBJ1-4; size: once; length: 15; D: TRBD1; V: TRBV3-1/TRBV3-2; DNA: TGTGCCAGCAGCCCCAGACAGGGGGCGGGTGAAAAACTGTTTTTT; CDR3: CASSPRQGAGEKLFF
J: TRBJ2-3; size: -; length: 14; D: TRBD2; V: TRBV4-1; DNA: TGCGCCAGCATCGGCGGGGGGGACACAGATACGCAGTATTTT; CDR3: CASIGGGDTDTQYF
J: TRBJ2-1; size: -; length: 14; D: -; V: TRBV6-5; DNA: TGTGCCAGCAGTTATACGAGCTCCTACAATGAGCAGTTCTTC; CDR3: CASSYTSSYNEQFF
J: TRBJ1-2; size: -; length: 13; D: -; V: TRBV19; DNA: TGTGCCAGTAGTATTTATCCGGGGGATGGCTACACCTTC; CDR3: CASSIYPGDGYTF
J: TRBJ1-2; size: -; length: 15; D: -; V: TRBV28; DNA: TGTGCCAGCAGAACACCGTCCGTAGGGGCGCGTGGCTACACCTTC; CDR3: CASRTPSVGARGYTF
J: TRBJ1-4; size: -; length: 16; D: -; V: TRBV28; DNA: TGTGCCAGCAGGCCCCTGGGGGGTACAACTAATGAAAAACTGTTTTTT; CDR3: CASRPLGGTTNEKLFF
J: TRBJ2-3; size: -; length: 15; D: -; V: TRBV19; DNA: TGTGCCAGTAGTATAGTTGCTAGCGGCACAGATACGCAGTATTTT; CDR3: CASSIVASGTDTQYF
J: TRBJ1-5; size: -; length: 14; D: -; V: TRBV28; DNA: TGTGCCAGCAGAAATTGGACGGTGAATCAGCCCCAGCATTTT; CDR3: CASRNWTVNQPQHF
J: TRBJ1-5; size: -; length: 14; D: -; V: TRBV18; DNA: TGTGCCAGCTCACCAACAGGGAAGAATCAGCCCCAGCATTTT; CDR3: CASSPTGKNQPQHF
J: TRBJ2-1; size: -; length: 16; D: TRBD2; V: TRBV7-6; DNA: TGTGCCAGCAGCTTATTTTCGGGGGGGGACCTCAATGAGCAGTTCTTC; CDR3: CASSLFSGGDLNEQFF
J: TRBJ1-3; size: -; length: 16; D: -; V: TRBV21-1; DNA: TGTGCCAGCAGCAAAAGGTCTCACAGTCCCGAAAACACCATATATTTT; CDR3: CASSKRSHSPENTIYF
J: TRBJ1-2; size: -; length: 16; D: TRBD1; V: TRBV2; DNA: TGTGCCAGCAGTGAATGGCTCGGGGGACAGGTCTATGGCTACACCTTC; CDR3: CASSEWLGGQVYGYTF
J: TRBJ1-1; size: -; length: 14; D: TRBD1; V: TRBV7-9; DNA: TGTGCCAGCAGCTCACAGGGGGGGAACACTGAAGCTTTCTTT; CDR3: CASSSQGGNTEAFF
J: TRBJ1-5; size: few; length: 15; D: -; V: TRBV2; DNA: TGTGCCAGCAGTGAAGGGCAATATAGCAATCAGCCCCAGCATTTT; CDR3: CASSEGQYSNQPQHF
J: TRBJ1-5; size: -; length: 14; D: -; V: TRBV30; DNA: TGTGCCTGGAGTGAGGGAGAGGGCAATCAGCCCCAGCATTTT; CDR3: CAWSEGEGNQPQHF
J: TRBJ2-1; size: -; length: 12; D: -; V: TRBV7-2; DNA: TGTGCCAGCAGCCCCAGGGTAGGGTCCCCCTTCTTC; CDR3: CASSPRVGSPFF
J: TRBJ1-1; size: -; length: 12; D: -; V: TRBV14; DNA: TGTGCCAGCAGCCAAGGCTGGGCTGAAGCTTTCTTT; CDR3: CASSQGWAEAFF
J: TRBJ1-2; size: -; length: 13; D: -; V: TRBV14; DNA: TGTGCCAGCAGCCAAGCGGTCCGCTATGGCTACACCTTC; CDR3: CASSQAVRYGYTF
J: TRBJ2-2; size: -; length: 16; D: TRBD2; V: TRBV9; DNA: TGTGCCAGCAGCGTAGAGGCGGGGGGGCATACCGGGGAGCTGTTTTTT; CDR3: CASSVEAGGHTGELFF
J: TRBJ1-4; size: -; length: 12; D: -; V: TRBV19; DNA: TGTGCCAGTAGTATAGAAGACGCCAATCTGTTTTTT; CDR3: CASSIEDANLFF
J: TRBJ1-4; size: -; length: 13; D: -; V: TRBV12-3/TRBV12-4; DNA: TGTGCCACCTCCCTCGGGCTTGGGGAAAAACTGTTTTTT; CDR3: CATSLGLGEKLFF
J: TRBJ1-1; size: once; length: 15; D: TRBD1; V: TRBV4-2; DNA: TGTGCCAGCAGCCAAGCACAGGGGCTGAACACTGAAGCTTTCTTT; CDR3: CASSQAQGLNTEAFF